These T cell receptor beta chains were read from a single sample in a study of response to subunit inactivated influenza vaccine. Each CDR3 protein gets one entry after TCRdb re-called the RT-PCR reads with MiXCR. The repertoire consists of hundreds of thousands of distinct CDR3 sequences, with about 11% occurring once and the leading ten covering 8% to 13%. The sample was also reused in another study, on T cells expressing NK-cell markers.

The starting material was PBMCs from blood, obtained on the day of vaccination. These receptors were taken from a man aged 50-60 years who received an inactivated influenza vaccine. The CDR3 runs from the conserved cysteine through the conserved F or W. D genes are given only for firm matches. Size is stated for part of the rows, as once, few or many counts, or as a class when the clone is expanded.

CASSKNIGGSSYNEQFF,TGTGCCAGCAGCAAAAATATAGGCGGGAGCTCCTACAATGAGCAGTTCTTC,TRBJ2-1,TRBD2,TRBV6-2/TRBV6-3,NA
CSGQGLNNEQFF,TGCAGTGGACAGGGGCTGAACAATGAGCAGTTCTTC,TRBJ2-1,TRBD1,TRBV20-1,many
CSVAPSATNEKLFF,TGCAGTGTGGCCCCATCAGCGACTAATGAAAAACTGTTTTTT,TRBJ1-4,NA,TRBV20-1,few
CASSLAGKNEKLFF,TGTGCCAGCAGCTTAGCTGGGAAAAATGAAAAACTGTTTTTT,TRBJ1-4,NA,TRBV7-6,NA
CASSPGTITNTGELFF,TGTGCCAGCAGCCCGGGGACAATTACGAACACCGGGGAGCTGTTTTTT,TRBJ2-2,NA,TRBV5-4,NA
CASRPSGGARNTGELFF,TGTGCCAGCAGGCCTAGCGGGGGGGCCCGGAACACCGGGGAGCTGTTTTTT,TRBJ2-2,TRBD2,TRBV28,NA
CASSWQGETQYF,TGTGCCAGCAGCTGGCAGGGAGAGACCCAGTACTTC,TRBJ2-5,NA,TRBV3-1,many
CATSREQGFGLTDTQYF,TGTGCCACCAGCAGAGAACAGGGTTTTGGACTTACAGATACGCAGTATTTT,TRBJ2-3,NA,TRBV15,many
CASSLSRVVTNEKLFF,TGTGCCAGCAGCTTGTCCAGGGTGGTTACTAATGAAAAACTGTTTTTT,TRBJ1-4,NA,TRBV5-8,NA
CASNGDIGNTDTQYF,TGTGCCAGCAATGGGGATATTGGTAACACAGATACGCAGTATTTT,TRBJ2-3,NA,TRBV9,NA
CASSSTGTGSAGELFF,TGTGCCAGCAGCTCCACCGGGACAGGGTCTGCCGGGGAGCTGTTTTTT,TRBJ2-2,TRBD1,TRBV7-8,few
CASSSGAGNRRIFYEQYF,TGTGCCAGCAGCTCAGGGGCAGGAAACAGGAGGATTTTCTACGAGCAGTACTTC,TRBJ2-7,NA,TRBV11-2,NA
CASSPPQGAYEQYF,TGTGCCAGCAGCCCGCCACAGGGGGCTTACGAGCAGTACTTC,TRBJ2-7,TRBD1,TRBV7-2,NA
CASSVVASGHSTDTQYF,TGTGCCAGCAGCGTAGTCGCTAGCGGGCATAGCACAGATACGCAGTATTTT,TRBJ2-3,TRBD2,TRBV9,NA
CSVEDQGVDGYTF,TGCAGCGTTGAAGATCAAGGTGTGGATGGCTACACCTTC,TRBJ1-2,NA,TRBV29-1,few
CASSYGRKAGYTF,TGTGCCAGCAGTTACGGACGGAAAGCTGGCTACACCTTC,TRBJ1-2,NA,TRBV7-6,NA
CASSRIPGTANTGELFF,TGTGCCAGCAGTAGAATCCCCGGGACGGCGAACACCGGGGAGCTGTTTTTT,TRBJ2-2,NA,TRBV27,NA
CASSLRPGDHYGYTF,TGTGCCAGCAGTTTGCGCCCAGGGGATCACTATGGCTACACCTTC,TRBJ1-2,NA,TRBV27,few
CSASDGSTGELVF,TGCAGTGCTAGCGACGGGAGCACCGGGGAGCTGGTTTTT,TRBJ2-2,NA,TRBV20-1,NA
CASSHTPRNEQFF,TGTGCCAGCAGCCACACTCCGAGGAATGAGCAGTTCTTC,TRBJ2-1,NA,TRBV14,NA
CASSPAARTGNNEQFF,TGCGCCAGCAGCCCAGCCGCTCGGACAGGGAATAATGAGCAGTTCTTC,TRBJ2-1,TRBD1,TRBV4-1,NA
CASSHRGFLDEQFF,TGTGCCAGCAGTCACCGGGGATTTTTGGATGAGCAGTTCTTC,TRBJ2-1,NA,TRBV12-3/TRBV12-4,NA